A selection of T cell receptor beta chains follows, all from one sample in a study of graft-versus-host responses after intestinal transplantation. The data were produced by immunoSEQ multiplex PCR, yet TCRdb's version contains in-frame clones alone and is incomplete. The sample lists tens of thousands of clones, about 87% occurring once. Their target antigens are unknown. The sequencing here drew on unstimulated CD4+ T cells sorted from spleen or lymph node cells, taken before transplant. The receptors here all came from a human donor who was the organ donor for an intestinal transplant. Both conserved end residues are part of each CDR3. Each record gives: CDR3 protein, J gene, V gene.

cdr3_aa: CAGGLARTGFHQPQHF
j_call: TRBJ1-5
v_call: TRBV28

cdr3_aa: CASSNLRVLGGNTIYF
j_call: TRBJ1-3
v_call: TRBV28

cdr3_aa: CASSPGQGAQNTEAFF
j_call: TRBJ1-1
v_call: TRBV18

cdr3_aa: CASRAGTNTGELFF
j_call: TRBJ2-2
v_call: TRBV6-6

cdr3_aa: CASAGTRDNEQFF
j_call: TRBJ2-1
v_call: TRBV2

cdr3_aa: CASRRGGTVNQPQHF
j_call: TRBJ1-5
v_call: TRBV28

cdr3_aa: CASIRDRVDYGYTF
j_call: TRBJ1-2
v_call: TRBV28

cdr3_aa: CASSLGGTSTDTQYF
j_call: TRBJ2-3
v_call: TRBV7-9

cdr3_aa: CSVVPYQETQYF
j_call: TRBJ2-5
v_call: TRBV29-1

cdr3_aa: CASSLEQGGLFF
j_call: TRBJ1-4
v_call: TRBV5-1

cdr3_aa: CAWSLAGAGNQPQHF
j_call: TRBJ1-5
v_call: TRBV30

cdr3_aa: CASSQGALAGDEQFF
j_call: TRBJ2-1
v_call: TRBV7-3

cdr3_aa: CASSTTSGVEKLFF
j_call: TRBJ1-4
v_call: TRBV19

cdr3_aa: CASSQGQASSGANVLTF
j_call: TRBJ2-6
v_call: TRBV19

cdr3_aa: CASQWPGQGSYGYTF
j_call: TRBJ1-2
v_call: TRBV19

cdr3_aa: CASSPMRGAQETQYF
j_call: TRBJ2-5
v_call: TRBV7-3

cdr3_aa: CASSLVGTANEKLFF
j_call: TRBJ1-4
v_call: TRBV5-1

cdr3_aa: CASSLRKGTGQETQYF
j_call: TRBJ2-5
v_call: TRBV28

cdr3_aa: CASSIAADRSTGYTF
j_call: TRBJ1-2
v_call: TRBV19

cdr3_aa: CASSLSSGQETQYF
j_call: TRBJ2-5
v_call: TRBV11-2

cdr3_aa: CASSPGEGRGRQHF
j_call: TRBJ1-5
v_call: TRBV5-1

cdr3_aa: CASSQDSRSNEKLFF
j_call: TRBJ1-4
v_call: TRBV4-2

cdr3_aa: CASSLLGTGKTGELFF
j_call: TRBJ2-2
v_call: TRBV5-6

cdr3_aa: CASRDLTDTQYF
j_call: TRBJ2-3
v_call: TRBV28

cdr3_aa: CAWSVDLPGTNSPLHF
j_call: TRBJ1-6
v_call: TRBV30

cdr3_aa: CASTVTVNTEAFF
j_call: TRBJ1-1
v_call: TRBV2

cdr3_aa: CASSSPTGGRTEAFF
j_call: TRBJ1-1
v_call: TRBV11-2

cdr3_aa: CASSSRGGGTGELFF
j_call: TRBJ2-2
v_call: TRBV28

cdr3_aa: CASSEEGISGNTIYF
j_call: TRBJ1-3
v_call: TRBV10-2

cdr3_aa: CASSSDSAPYNEQFF
j_call: TRBJ2-1
v_call: TRBV11-3

cdr3_aa: CASSLVTGDGANVLTF
j_call: TRBJ2-6
v_call: TRBV7-9

cdr3_aa: CSVTTRKSNEQFF
j_call: TRBJ2-1
v_call: TRBV29-1

cdr3_aa: CASSRDRGDTQYF
j_call: TRBJ2-3
v_call: TRBV19

cdr3_aa: CSGGTATNEKLFF
j_call: TRBJ1-4
v_call: TRBV29-1

cdr3_aa: CARSLVFRDPEGNQPQHF
j_call: TRBJ1-5
v_call: TRBV5-3

cdr3_aa: CASSLPVGQGKGELFF
j_call: TRBJ2-2
v_call: TRBV28

cdr3_aa: CASSLLGNQPQHF
j_call: TRBJ1-5
v_call: TRBV28

cdr3_aa: CASSFGAGGANVLTF
j_call: TRBJ2-6
v_call: TRBV28

cdr3_aa: CASSFDRSGGNTIYF
j_call: TRBJ1-3
v_call: TRBV2

cdr3_aa: CSVVSEADQPQHF
j_call: TRBJ1-5
v_call: TRBV29-1

cdr3_aa: CASRDRGRPQHF
j_call: TRBJ1-5
v_call: TRBV6-5